This T cell receptor (beta chain) appears in the sequencing data of a study of Tregs in tolerant kidney transplant recipients. Related graft donors supplied nonmyeloablative bone marrow transplants, and mixed chimerism was transient. Unstimulated Tregs (CD4+CD25+CD127-) and CD4+CD25- non-Tregs were sorted from PBMCs. The junction had 9 bases not matched to a gene; V was cut back by 3 bases and J by 7 bases. This CDR3 is 15 amino acids long. Looked up from germline, CDR1 is SGHTA and CDR2 is FQGTGA. The study, taken as a whole, reports: Biological reproducibility was not directly addressed, but technical replication error appeared minimal. Tregs expanded with activated donor B cells seemed most donor-specific.

A single count supports this clone. Antigen specificity is unknown. Using immunoSEQ multiplex PCR, the repertoire was profiled, and TCRdb retains in-frame clones only, with some absent. The sample carries 90,000 or so clones, 90% to 95% recorded once. Specimen: CD4+ T cells from blood (PBMCs), collected 12 months after the transplant. The V gene is TRBV7-3, the J gene TRBJ2-1; 7 nucleotides match TRBD2. This TCR came from a human patient who received a combined kidney and bone marrow transplant. Part of the T cells may come from the graft donor. Here the CDR3 DNA reads TGTGCCAGCAGCTTTTCGCGGGAGCACGGGAATGAGCAGTTCTTC. It is translated as CASSFSREHGNEQFF.